This T cell receptor (beta chain) was identified during a study of cytomegalovirus exposure and HLA in healthy donors. A word on this clone: What it binds is not known.

General study points: In a later analysis, at a false discovery rate of 0.05, 16,951 TCR beta sequences were associated with HLA alleles. Serostatus for CMV was the only available immune exposure information. The classifier reportedly diagnosed cytomegalovirus status with high sensitivity and specificity.

Primers: 60 Vbeta forward and 13 Jbeta reverse. Profiling relied on immunoSEQ multiplex PCR, and the TCRdb table lists in-frame clones only, not all of them. The sample shows roughly 160,000 clones, 84% of them seen only once. Trimming cost V 7 bases and J 8 bases, with 11 bases left between them. Germline CDR1 reads MDHEN; CDR2 reads SYDVKM. The CDR3 runs 11 residues. The chain employs TRBV28 and TRBJ1-2, with no clear D. The receptor was derived from a boy under 10 years old in good health and CMV-seronegative. Sequenced material: PBMCs. CDR3 coding DNA: TGTGCCAGCACCACCAGTCGAGGCTACACCTTC. Translation: CASTTSRGYTF.